Shown below are 32 T cell receptor beta chains from a single sample sequenced in a study of cytomegalovirus exposure and HLA in healthy donors. Primers: 60 Vbeta forward and 13 Jbeta reverse. Method: immunoSEQ multiplex PCR; TCRdb's copy keeps in-frame clones and lacks some. Among 35,000 to 50,000 clones listed, roughly 80% were seen once. Sequencing was done on a sample of PBMCs. The receptors derive from a man aged 45-65 years in good health and CMV-seronegative.

This rearrangement joins TRBV5-6 to TRBJ2-5; perhaps TRBD2 as D (6 bases). V dropped 4 bases and J dropped 1 base, with 17 bases sitting between them. The CDR3 totals 16 residues. Germline V gene lookup returns CDR1 SGHDT and CDR2 YYEEEE. The CDR3 DNA follows: TGTGCCAGCAGCCCGATGGGGAGCGGGTCCCAAGAGACCCAGTACTTC. Translation gives CASSPMGSGSQETQYF.

This clone was detected only a few times. J is TRBJ1-1 and V is TRBV4-3; TRBD1 is a possible D gene (5 bases). Germline values: CDR1 LGHNA, CDR2 YSLEER. The CDR3 extends over 14 amino acids. With 3 bases removed from V and 5 bases from J, the gap between germline ends came to 13 bases. The CDR3 sequence is CASSQRTEGTEAFF. In DNA form, the CDR3 reads TGCGCCAGCAGCCAGAGGACGGAGGGGACTGAAGCTTTCTTT.

The V call is TRBV6-5, the J call TRBJ1-1, with D possibly matching TRBD1 (5 bases). CDR3 length equals 15 residues. V gave up 2 bases and J gave up 4 bases, with 14 bases separating them. Germline-derived CDR1 and CDR2 are MNHEY and SVGAGI. The CDR3 protein is CASSYGRTGGTEAFF. CDR3 coding DNA: TGTGCCAGCAGTTACGGGCGGACGGGGGGCACTGAAGCTTTCTTT.

The CDR3 here is CASSHRDRRGLYSNQPQHF. The CDR3 nucleotides are TGTGCCAGCAGCCACCGGGACAGGAGGGGTCTATATAGCAATCAGCCCCAGCATTTT. The J gene is TRBJ1-5, the V gene TRBV11-3; 8 nucleotides line up with TRBD1. V dropped 5 bases and J dropped 0; count of bases not matched to a gene: 15. The CDR3 is 19 amino acids. Germline V CDR1 and CDR2: SGHNT, YENEEA. The variable domain in full, completed from reference TRBV11-3 and TRBJ1-5, reads EAGVVQSPRYKIIEKKQPVAFWCNPISGHNTLYWYLQNLGQGPELLIRYENEEAVDDSQLPKDRFSAERLKGVDSTLKIQPAELGDSAVYLCASSHRDRRGLYSNQPQHFGDGTRLSIL.

On this clone: Its ends do not fully match the called genes, so a read error is possible. V and J are TRBV19 and TRBJ2-1; TRBD2 matches 10 bases. CDR3 length: 18 residues. Germline V gene data show CDR1 as LNHDA and CDR2 as SQIVND (reference sequence). The CDR3 bases are TGTGCCAGTAGTATTTTCCCTGAGAGCGGGAGGGCCGGCAATGGGCAGTTCTTC. This codes for CASSIFPESGRAGNGQFF.

This chain uses TRBV27 with TRBJ2-3; maybe TRBD1 (6 bases). The length of the CDR3 is 15 residues. With 2 bases removed from V and 4 bases from J, the gap between germline ends came to 13 bases. The germline gives CDR1 MNHEY, CDR2 SMNVEV (reference sequence). This chain's CDR3 is CASSLGPGGPDTQYF. The CDR3 coding sequence is TGTGCCAGCAGTTTAGGCCCTGGGGGCCCAGATACGCAGTATTTT.

The chain recombines TRBV7-9 with TRBJ2-5, with a possible D match to TRBD2 (6 bases). The germline V gene encodes CDR1 SEHNR and CDR2 FQNEAQ (reference sequence). The length of the CDR3 is 15 residues. V lost 5 bases and J lost 5, with 18 bases in between. The CDR3 loop reads CASSPRALGRETQYF. DNA of the CDR3: TGTGCCAGCAGCCCAAGAGCCCTAGGGAGGGAGACCCAGTACTTC.

CDR3 sequence (DNA): TGTGCCATCAGTGAAGGACTAGCGGGGGGCAATGAGCAGTTCTTC. It translates to CAISEGLAGGNEQFF. The rearrangement uses TRBV10-3 and TRBJ2-1; 14 nucleotides line up with TRBD2. V was pared by 3 bases and J by 6 bases, with 1 base of the junction left unmatched. Germline assignment: CDR1 ENHRY and CDR2 SYGVKD. The CDR3 extends over 15 amino acids.

The chain couples TRBV5-1 to TRBJ1-2, with 8 bases fitting TRBD1. From germline, CDR1 is SGHRS and CDR2 YFSETQ. There are 15 residues in the CDR3. V lost 4 bases to trimming and J lost 6 bases; unmatched junction nucleotides: 11. CDR3 sequence: CASSPGTGRVNGYTF. The CDR3 DNA reads TGCGCCAGCAGCCCGGGGACAGGAAGGGTGAATGGCTACACCTTC.

The chain joins TRBV5-4 to TRBJ1-1, with D possibly TRBD1 on 5 matching bases. The length of the CDR3 is 14 residues. CDR1 and CDR2 (germline): SGHNT, YYREEE (reference sequence). V lost 0 bases and J 6 bases, leaving 12 bases between the germline ends. This CDR3 reads CASSLGQTWAEAFF. CDR3 DNA sequence: TGTGCCAGCAGCTTGGGACAGACTTGGGCTGAAGCTTTCTTT.

The chain is built from TRBV5-6 and TRBJ2-1; 7 nucleotides match TRBD2. Unmatched junction bases numbered 13, after V lost 5 bases and J lost 5 bases. Germline loops: CDR1 SGHDT, CDR2 YYEEEE. The CDR3 runs 16 residues. The CDR3 protein is CASSGGRESADNEQFF. The CDR3 DNA sequence: TGTGCCAGCAGTGGAGGGAGGGAATCCGCCGACAATGAGCAGTTCTTC.

This chain connects TRBV25-1 to TRBJ1-2; D is uncertain. The V end lost 2 bases, the J end lost 4 bases, and 5 bases lay between the germline ends. This CDR3 contains 12 residues. Germline CDR1 MGHDK, CDR2 SYGVNS. The CDR3 nucleotides are TGTGCCAGCAGTGAAGGGCTCTATGGCTACACCTTC. Its translation: CASSEGLYGYTF.

This clone came up a few times. J is TRBJ1-1 and V is TRBV5-4; D may be TRBD1 (6 bases). The CDR3 loop spans 15 amino acids. Germline lookup yields CDR1 SGHNT and CDR2 YYREEE (reference sequence). Trimming shortened V by 0 bases and J by 0 bases, and 9 bases separated the two germline ends. DNA of the CDR3: TGTGCCAGCAGCTTGGAGGGACACCTGAACACTGAAGCTTTCTTT. Translation: CASSLEGHLNTEAFF.

The chain employs TRBV4-3 and TRBJ2-7; 8 bases map to TRBD1. The germline gives CDR1 LGHNA, CDR2 YSLEER. The CDR3 has 15 residues. V was pared by 3 bases and J by 2 bases, with 6 bases of the junction left unmatched. Written as DNA, the CDR3 is TGCGCCAGCAGCCAGCACGGGACAGGAGCCTACGAGCAGTACTTC. Amino acid sequence: CASSQHGTGAYEQYF.

The chain carries TRBV9 and TRBJ2-2, with 14 bases fitting TRBD2. V lost 3 bases and J lost 5; bases outside the gene matches: 6. There are 17 residues in the CDR3. Germline CDR1 is SGDLS and CDR2 is YYNGEE. The CDR3: CASSAGLAGVGTGELFF. DNA of the CDR3: TGTGCCAGCAGCGCGGGACTAGCGGGAGTTGGGACCGGGGAGCTGTTTTTT.

The chain recombines TRBV28 with TRBJ2-3, with 14 bases fitting TRBD2. Trimming took 1 base from V and 1 from J; bases not matched to a gene: 7. There are 19 residues in the CDR3. Germline values: CDR1 MDHEN, CDR2 SYDVKM. As DNA, the CDR3 is TGTGCCAGCAGTTTATTAGAGGGACTAGCGGGAGAGGGCACAGATACGCAGTATTTT. Translated: CASSLLEGLAGEGTDTQYF.

This chain uses TRBV19 with TRBJ2-2; 8 bases are shared with TRBD2. The trim removed 6 bases at V and 2 bases at J, leaving 8 bases unmatched. The germline V gene encodes CDR1 LNHDA and CDR2 SQIVND (reference sequence). CDR3 length: 16 amino acids. CDR3 in DNA: TGTGCCAGTAGCGGCGGGACTAGTGCTAACACCGGGGAGCTGTTTTTT. It codes for CASSGGTSANTGELFF.

V is TRBV9 and J is TRBJ1-2; possibly TRBD1 for D (6 bases). Trimming pared 0 bases from V and 6 bases from J, leaving 15 bases between. The CDR3 runs 15 residues. The germline gives CDR1 SGDLS, CDR2 YYNGEE. CDR3 nucleotides: TGTGCCAGCAGCGTAGGTCTCAGGGGAATAGATGGCTACACCTTC. It yields the protein CASSVGLRGIDGYTF. The entire variable domain, with the rest obtained from reference TRBV9 and TRBJ1-2, is as follows: DSGVTQTPKHLITATGQRVTLRCSPRSGDLSVYWYQQSLDQGLQFLIQYYNGEERAKGNILERFSAQQFPDLHSELNLSSLELGDSALYFCASSVGLRGIDGYTFGSGTRLTVV.

The CDR3 nucleotides read TGTGCCAGCAGTTTAACGGGCGCTGGGGCCACTAATGAAAAACTGTTTTTT. Translated: CASSLTGAGATNEKLFF. J is TRBJ1-4 and V is TRBV28; D possibly corresponds to TRBD1 (5 bases). Trimming removed 2 bases at V and 2 bases at J, with 15 bases between. The CDR3 is made up of 17 amino acids. Germline CDR1 and CDR2: MDHEN and SYDVKM.

This clone was seen only a few times. This sequence joins TRBV6-5 and TRBJ1-2; 7 bases line up with TRBD1. Germline CDR1 and CDR2: MNHEY and SVGAGI. This CDR3 is built from 14 residues. The J segment lost 4 bases and the V segment lost 4 bases, leaving 6 bases of the junction unmatched. CDR3 bases: TGTGCCAGCAGTTCCGGGACAGCCTTCTATGGCTACACCTTC. It is translated as CASSSGTAFYGYTF.

The chain is built from TRBV19 and TRBJ2-1, with 10 bases that match TRBD1. This CDR3 contains 16 residues. CDR1 is LNHDA and CDR2 is SQIVND in the germline V gene (reference sequence). V shed 7 bases, J shed 4 bases, and the junction held 10 bases outside the gene matches. DNA of the CDR3: TGTGCCAGTATGGGGTGGTGGGGACAGGGGTACAATGAGCAGTTCTTC. Translating it yields CASMGWWGQGYNEQFF.

The CDR3 spells CAISGLDNANTGELFF. CDR3 DNA sequence: TGTGCCATCAGTGGACTAGATAACGCGAACACCGGGGAGCTGTTTTTT. This chain joins TRBV10-3 and TRBJ2-2; D might be TRBD2 (6 bases). V lost 4 bases to trimming and J lost 0 bases, with 12 bases between them. Germline lookup yields CDR1 ENHRY and CDR2 SYGVKD. CDR3 size: 16 residues.

This chain connects TRBV19 to TRBJ1-1; 8 bases map to TRBD1. The junction had 9 bases not matched to a gene; V was cut back by 7 bases and J by 2 bases. Germline values: CDR1 LNHDA, CDR2 SQIVND (reference sequence). This CDR3 is 15 amino acids long. In nucleotides, the CDR3 is TGTGCCAGTACTATTATACAGGGGGTAAACACTGAAGCTTTCTTT. This translates into CASTIIQGVNTEAFF.

This clone was picked up one time. The V gene is TRBV11-3, the J gene TRBJ2-3; D possibly corresponds to TRBD1 (6 bases). CDR1 SGHNT and CDR2 YENEEA come from the germline V gene. Trimming stripped 9 bases from V and 0 bases from J, with 13 bases between. The CDR3 covers 14 residues. CDR3 DNA sequence: TGTGCCAGTGCGATCCAGGGGAGCACAGATACGCAGTATTTT. This gives the protein CASAIQGSTDTQYF.

The chain links TRBV7-2 to TRBJ1-2; 8 bases line up with TRBD1. V gave up 5 bases and J gave up 4 bases; unmatched junction bases: 9. The CDR3 extends over 15 amino acids. Germline lookup yields CDR1 SGHTA and CDR2 FQGNSA. CDR3 in amino acids: CASSKNAGTGYGYTF. CDR3 in DNA: TGTGCCAGCAGCAAAAACGCCGGGACAGGCTATGGCTACACCTTC. The full variable domain, rest sourced from reference TRBV7-2 and TRBJ1-2, is GAGVSQSPSNKVTEKGKDVELRCDPISGHTALYWYRQSLGQGLEFLIYFQGNSAPDKSGLPSDRFSAERTGGSVSTLTIQRTQQEDSAVYLCASSKNAGTGYGYTFGSGTRLTVV.

The V gene is TRBV9, the J gene TRBJ2-2, with D perhaps matching TRBD1 (6 bases). The CDR3 consists of 13 residues. The V gene lost 3 bases and the J gene lost 5 bases, with 8 bases spanning the gap. CDR1 SGDLS and CDR2 YYNGEE come from the germline V gene. This CDR3 reads CASSATGTGELFF. CDR3 coding DNA: TGTGCCAGCAGCGCCACAGGGACCGGGGAGCTGTTTTTT.

The chain has TRBV19 and TRBJ1-5, with 8 bases that match TRBD1. There are 15 residues in the CDR3. Germline V gives CDR1 LNHDA, CDR2 SQIVND (reference sequence). Unmatched junction bases numbered 6, after V lost 3 bases and J lost 5 bases. CDR3 sequence reads: CASSMTGTGYQPQHF. The CDR3 nucleotides read TGTGCCAGTAGTATGACTGGGACAGGTTATCAGCCCCAGCATTTT.

This chain joins TRBV5-1 and TRBJ2-5, with a possible D match to TRBD1 (5 bases). The CDR3 spans 15 residues. The V gene's germline CDR1 is SGHRS and CDR2 YFSETQ. Trimming stripped 1 base from V and 6 bases from J, with 16 bases between. The CDR3 coding sequence is TGCGCCAGCAGCTTGTCCCAGGGCAGGGAAAAGACCCAGTACTTC. Translating it yields CASSLSQGREKTQYF.

Written as DNA, the CDR3 is TGTGCCAGCTCACTGACCCAGCAGGGGCATACACGGGAGCAGTTCTTC. Protein sequence: CASSLTQQGHTREQFF. The V call is TRBV18, the J call TRBJ2-1, with a weak D call TRBD1 (6 bases). Per germline, CDR1 KGHSH and CDR2 LQKENI. The CDR3 runs 16 residues. The V end lost 4 bases, the J end lost 10 bases, and 23 bases lay between the germline ends.

The rearrangement joins TRBV2 to TRBJ1-3; D unclear. Germline CDR1 is SNHLY and CDR2 is FYNNEI. V lost 1 base and J 0 bases, leaving 7 bases between the germline ends. The CDR3 loop spans 15 amino acids. The CDR3 nucleotides read TGTGCCAGCAGTGAAGGGCGGGACTCTGGAAACACCATATATTTT. It is translated as CASSEGRDSGNTIYF.

The sample holds one count of this clone. The V gene is TRBV4-3, the J gene TRBJ2-2, with D possibly TRBD2 on 6 matching bases. Deletions cut 3 bases from V and 7 bases from J, with 12 bases between. Germline lookup yields CDR1 LGHNA and CDR2 YSLEER. The CDR3 length is 14 residues. The CDR3 is CASSHLEGNGELFF. CDR3 DNA sequence: TGCGCCAGCAGCCATCTGGAGGGTAACGGGGAGCTGTTTTTT.

The J gene is TRBJ2-5, the V gene TRBV4-3, with a possible D match to TRBD2 (7 bases). The CDR3 has 16 residues. Germline V lookup: CDR1 LGHNA, CDR2 YSLEER. V lost 0 bases and J lost 5, with 16 bases in between. The CDR3 region has the DNA TGCGCCAGCAGCCAAGACCCAAGGGGGGGCTCGGAGACCCAGTACTTC. Translation: CASSQDPRGGSETQYF.